The entry below describes one T cell receptor (beta chain). PBMC were collected before vaccination, two weeks after the third vaccination, and at progression. TCRdb's table, derived via immunoSEQ multiplex PCR, lists solely in-frame clones and lacks some. Among over 55,000 clones, under 90% were seen once, and the ten largest hold roughly 8.2%. Germline lookup yields CDR1 SNHLY and CDR2 FYNNEI. The CDR3 extends over 17 amino acids. V was pared by 6 bases and J by 7 bases, with 25 bases between. This record comes from a study of glioma-infiltrating T cells after dendritic cell vaccination. Sequences were derived from blood, sampled before dendritic cell vaccination. The TCR sequence derives from a human donor with glioblastoma. The chain has TRBV2 and TRBJ1-3; D remains ambiguous. The CDR3: CASSARILDGRENTIYF. DNA for the CDR3: TGTGCCAGCAGCGCTAGAATCCTGGACGGCCGGGAGAACACCATATATTTT.